Sequencing of this T cell receptor beta chain was carried out in a study of Graves' ophthalmopathy and Graves' hyperthyroidism. This clonotype has a count of ten or more. Its antigen is as yet unknown. Regarding the study as a whole: Sensitivity reached more than 70% and specificity around 72% when the model predicted ophthalmopathy progression.

V gave up 8 bases and J gave up 6 bases, with 16 bases separating them. The germline V gene encodes CDR1 SEHNR and CDR2 FQNEAQ (reference sequence). The CDR3 runs to 13 residues. The authors amplified TCR beta CDR3 regions from RNA transcripts. First-round RT-PCR employed HTBI primers, with a second-round multiplex PCR after it. TCRdb called the multiplex PCR reads again in MiXCR, with one record for every CDR3 protein. The sample has more than 1,000,000 distinct CDR3 sequences, 36% seen once. V usage is TRBV7-9 and J usage is TRBJ1-1; no firm D call. This TCR was sampled from an adult man with Graves' hyperthyroidism. The specimen was peripheral blood or thyroid tissue (not recorded which). The CDR3 DNA follows: TGTGCCAGCCAAAAGGGCCCGGACGCTGAAGCTTTCTTT. Translating it yields CASQKGPDAEAFF.